The source of this TCR beta chain is a study of T cells in Graves' hyperthyroidism and ophthalmopathy. Those with hyperthyroidism were 18 to 65 years old, newly diagnosed, and ill for under 2 months. Patients were excluded because of uncontrolled infection, other autoimmune disease, pregnancy or lactation. Diagnosis rested on symptoms, serum thyroxine and TRAb, thyroid ultrasound, and orbital computed tomography. Fresh peripheral blood, around 10 ml of it, supplied the PBMCs. This clonotype was picked up many times. Regions amplified from RNA transcripts were the TCR beta CDR3 regions. HTBI primers drove first-round RT-PCR of the TCR CDR3. In TCRdb, the multiplex PCR reads were re-called with MiXCR into one record per CDR3 protein. The sample has roughly 740,000 distinct CDR3 sequences; 16% are singletons. V lost 3 bases and J 4 bases, leaving 12 bases between the germline ends. CDR3 length: 14 residues.

This clonotype was obtained from a man younger than 35 with Graves' hyperthyroidism. The chain is built from TRBV12-3 or TRBV12-4 and TRBJ2-5; D is ambiguous. The specimen sequenced was blood. The DNA for the CDR3 is TGTGCCAGCAGTTTTCGGTTCCCGGCAGAGACCCAGTACTTC. As protein: CASSFRFPAETQYF.